This note documents a single T cell receptor (beta chain) sequence. What antigen it recognizes has not been identified. No base qualities exist here, and no much larger clone lies one base off it. Genomic DNA was extracted from sorted cells for sequencing of the TCRbeta CDR3 region. The immunoSEQ Assay was used for sequencing of TCRbeta CDR3 regions. TCRdb took over this immuneACCESS table, retaining in-frame rearrangements with V and J assigned. Such tables are incomplete; in checked studies, under half of the missing clones stem from an unresolved V gene, and the remainder is unexplained. This sample gives around 70,000 clones in total; approximately 90% of them show up just once. The top ten clonotypes cover more than 0.75% of the sample. The record originates from a study of OX40 agonist ivuxolimab in advanced cancers. Describing the broader study: The costimulatory receptor OX40 (CD134) was targeted by ivuxolimab, a fully human IgG2 agonistic monoclonal antibody. A male proportion of approximately 83% and a mean age of around 60 years, ranging from about 23 to 90, were recorded for the dose-escalation cohort. Among the roughly 50 dose-escalation patients, some 20 had hepatocellular carcinoma, 15 melanoma, 9 renal cell carcinoma and 9 head and neck cancer. Intravenous ivuxolimab was administered to patients every 2 weeks at six dose levels: 0.01, 0.1, 0.3, 1.5, 3 and 10 mg/kg. Peripheral TCRbeta sequencing was intended to test whether TCR sequence diversity was altered and clonal T-cell expansion was caused by ivuxolimab. Partial responses were achieved by three dose-escalation patients, of whom one had hepatocellular carcinoma and two had cutaneous melanoma. Patients were allowed to have had prior anti-PD-1, anti-PD-L1 or anti-CTLA-4 therapy, and around 40% of the dose-escalation patients had previously received checkpoint inhibitors. The paper reports the monotherapy dose-escalation portion (N of about 52 patients) of the phase I ivuxolimab trial. Study-wide findings and limitations: The antigen specificity of the clonally expanded peripheral T cells was not determined. At doses of 0.1 to 3.0 mg/kg, clonal expansion of both CD4+ and CD8+ blood T cells was observed from baseline to week 6. In partial responders in the 0.1-3.0 mg/kg groups, normalized peripheral clonal expansion was found to be among the lowest, especially among CD8+ T cells. After ivuxolimab, CD8+ T cells had more expanded clones than CD4+ T cells on average. Low levels of normalized T-cell clonal expansion were also seen in some patients who did not respond.

V lost 5 bases and J lost 6 bases; the stretch between them is 10 bases long. Including the terminal cysteine and phenylalanine, the CDR3 comprises 13 residues. Left in the record is the CDR3 DNA by itself, 39 bases read in frame from the first base. Sequences MNHEY (CDR1) and SMNVEV (CDR2) are obtained from the germline V gene (reference sequence). The trial excluded patients who had a history of autoimmune disease or who were on systemic immunosuppression. Peripheral blood for TCR sequencing was drawn from every dose cohort at baseline, at cycle 4 day 1 and at cycle 7 day 1. Samples came from an open-label, multicenter, first-in-human phase I dose-escalation trial of ivuxolimab. Adults with locally advanced or metastatic head and neck squamous cell, hepatocellular, melanoma or renal cell carcinoma were enrolled in the trial. CD4+ and CD8+ T cells were sorted separately from peripheral blood before TCR sequencing.

The material was CD4+ or CD8+ T cells sorted from blood, obtained in a trial of the OX40 agonist ivuxolimab. The TCR originated in an adult with an advanced solid tumor such as melanoma, head and neck, liver or kidney cancer. The V and J segments used are TRBV27 and TRBJ2-2; confidence is insufficient to name the D gene. The CDR3 has the sequence CASSPQWPGELFF. In nucleotide form, the sequence is TGTGCCAGCAGTCCCCAATGGCCCGGGGAGCTGTTTTTT.